This T cell receptor beta chain was recovered during a study of blood T cell repertoires in COVID-19. About the study: In each case, the material was cDNA or gDNA derived from T cells, B-cell-depleted T cells, or PBMCs.

The CDR3 has 15 residues. After removal of 10 bases from V and 5 bases from J, the junction contained 11 bases not matched to a gene. Germline V gene data show CDR1 as ENHRY and CDR2 as SYGVKD. TCRdb keeps only in-frame clones here, not all; method: immunoSEQ multiplex PCR. The data hold 150,000 to 200,000 clones, with around 83% observed a single time. The source material was peripheral blood. The chain has TRBV10-3 and TRBJ2-5, with 12 bases that match TRBD2. This receptor was taken from a young woman with active or convalescent COVID-19. The CDR3 protein is CATRTSGTPGETQYF. For the CDR3, the DNA is TGTGCCACCAGGACTAGCGGGACCCCAGGGGAGACCCAGTACTTC.